This T cell receptor (beta chain) was captured in a study of T-cell reconstitution after alpha-beta-depleted transplantation in children. Per the germline V gene, CDR1 is DFQATT and CDR2 is SNEGSKA (reference sequence). Trimming removed 3 bases from V and 7 bases from J, with 15 bases in between. The CDR3 consists of 14 residues. This clonotype was seen at least ten times. Unique molecular identifiers were built into the TCRbeta library. TCRdb passed the PCR reads through MiXCR, listing each CDR3 protein once. Here the sample spans around 680,000 distinct CDR3 sequences, 16% being singletons. V is TRBV20-1 and J is TRBJ2-2; tentative D call: TRBD1 (6 bases). Specimen: PBMCs from the stem cell graft donor, collected from the stem cell graft. The clonotype comes from a human donor who donated a stem cell graft to a child with acute myeloid leukemia. The CDR3 DNA sequence: TGCAGTGCTAGCGGGCGGCCAGGGGACGGGGAGCTGTTTTTT. Translating it yields CSASGRPGDGELFF.